Detailed here is one T cell receptor (beta chain). The V gene's germline CDR1 is LGHDT and CDR2 YNNKEL (reference sequence). The trim removed 0 bases at V and 6 bases at J, leaving 4 bases unmatched. The CDR3 totals 15 residues. This specimen comes from a study of blood T cell repertoires in COVID-19. On the study more broadly: Material from acute and convalescent COVID-19 was sourced from the United States, Italy and Spain.

Clones were read by immunoSEQ multiplex PCR, and TCRdb kept only the in-frame ones, dropping some. Here the sample spans about half a million clones, approximately 85% being singletons. Sequenced material: peripheral blood. The genes are TRBV3-1 (or the pseudogene TRBV3-2) and TRBJ2-7; 11 nucleotides match TRBD1. This clonotype was sampled from a human donor in a cohort sampled during active COVID-19. The CDR3 here is CASSQDPGQGGEQYF. CDR3 sequence (DNA): TGTGCCAGCAGCCAAGATCCGGGACAGGGGGGCGAGCAGTACTTC.